These 28 T cell receptor beta chains share one sample of origin, sequenced in a study of persistence of HIV-infected CD4 T cells. The immunoSEQ assay was version 4, run in survey mode. Using immunoSEQ multiplex PCR, the repertoire was profiled, and TCRdb retains in-frame clones only, with some absent. This sample has about 51,000 clones; approximately 90% occur once, and the top ten carry about 3%. Cells were stimulated nonspecifically with anti-CD3/anti-CD28 magnetic beads. CD4+ T cells upregulating both CD40 ligand and CD69 were sorted as responding cells. No cognate antigen is known for these TCRs. Sequenced material: CD4+ T cells sorted from PBMCs after approximately 19-hour stimulation, taken from a patient who received antiretroviral therapy. The receptors derive from an adult woman with HIV who was CMV-seropositive.

This clone has a handful of counts. The chain carries TRBV7-2 and TRBJ1-5, with D tentatively TRBD1 (5 bases). The V end lost 1 base, the J end lost 5 bases, and 6 bases lay between the germline ends. In germline, CDR1 is SGHTA, CDR2 FQGNSA. The CDR3 is made up of 13 amino acids. This CDR3 is CASSLGQYQPQHF. The CDR3 coding sequence is TGTGCCAGCAGCTTAGGACAGTATCAGCCCCAGCATTTT.

The V gene is TRBV5-4, the J gene TRBJ1-6; D is uncertain. Germline CDR1 SGHNT, CDR2 YYREEE (reference sequence). V lost 2 bases and J 10 bases, leaving 7 bases between the germline ends. This CDR3 region has 12 residues. The CDR3 here is CASSFQNSPLHF. The CDR3 coding sequence is TGTGCCAGCAGCTTCCAAAACTCACCCCTCCACTTT.

The chain recombines TRBV5-1 with TRBJ2-1; no clear D gene. The CDR3 loop spans 14 amino acids. V lost 0 bases and J 6 bases, leaving 10 bases between the germline ends. The germline CDR1 and CDR2 sequences are SGHRS and YFSETQ. The CDR3 region has the DNA TGCGCCAGCAGCTTGGACGCTGCTTCCAATGAGCAGTTCTTC. Amino acids: CASSLDAASNEQFF.

For the CDR3, the DNA is TGTGCCAGCAGCCAGGGGTTTGCGGGAAACACCATATATTTT. It is translated as CASSQGFAGNTIYF. V is TRBV27 and J is TRBJ1-3, with a tentative D call TRBD1 (6 bases). Germline V gene data show CDR1 as MNHEY and CDR2 as SMNVEV (reference sequence). There are 14 residues in the CDR3. V was clipped by 6 bases and J by 4 bases, with 13 bases between them.

The chain links TRBV5-1 to TRBJ2-2; possibly TRBD2 for D (6 bases). This CDR3 has 16 amino acids. Trimming stripped 4 bases from V and 5 bases from J, with 18 bases between. CDR1 SGHRS and CDR2 YFSETQ come from the germline V gene. Here the CDR3 reads CASSPFRDSSTGELFF. The CDR3 nucleotides read TGCGCCAGCAGCCCCTTCCGGGACTCCTCGACCGGGGAGCTGTTTTTT.

This clone is a singleton in its sample. This chain links TRBV24-1 with TRBJ2-5; TRBD2 might be the D (6 bases). This CDR3 is built from 14 residues. The germline V gene encodes CDR1 KGHDR and CDR2 SFDVKD. V lost 0 bases to trimming and J lost 7 bases, with 11 bases between them. CDR3 sequence: CATSDLQEGVTQYF. The CDR3 DNA follows: TGTGCCACCAGTGATTTGCAGGAGGGTGTGACCCAGTACTTC.

The chain joins TRBV28 to TRBJ1-3, with a possible D match to TRBD1 (6 bases). The ends were cut back, 6 bases at V and 0 bases at J, with 12 bases in the middle. The CDR3 has 15 amino acids. Germline values: CDR1 MDHEN, CDR2 SYDVKM. The CDR3 region has the DNA TGTGCCAGCAGAGGGGGGGGTGGCTCTGGAAACACCATATATTTT. Translated, it gives CASRGGGGSGNTIYF.

The chain couples TRBV6-5 to TRBJ1-1; D not resolved. Germline CDR1 reads MNHEY; CDR2 reads SVGAGI. There are 13 residues in the CDR3. The V end was cut by 0 bases, the J end by 3 bases, with 5 bases between. CDR3 sequence (DNA): TGTGCCAGCAGTTACTCCACCTACACTGAAGCTTTCTTT. It yields the protein CASSYSTYTEAFF.

This chain joins TRBV30 and TRBJ2-5; 8 bases are shared with TRBD2. This CDR3 comprises 15 residues. V shed 1 base, J shed 2 bases, and the junction held 6 bases outside the gene matches. Germline-derived CDR1 and CDR2 are GTSNPN and SVGIG (reference sequence). CDR3 DNA sequence: TGTGCCTGGAGTGCCGGGCGGGGGGTACAAGAGACCCAGTACTTC. Encoded protein: CAWSAGRGVQETQYF.

In its sample, this clone was seen a few times. In nucleotides, the CDR3 is TGTGCCACCCAACCTGGGACAGGGGGCAGGAAGCAGTACTTC. Translated, it gives CATQPGTGGRKQYF. The chain is built from TRBV27 and TRBJ2-7; 12 bases map to TRBD1. The CDR3 spans 14 residues. CDR1 is MNHEY and CDR2 is SMNVEV in the germline V gene (reference sequence). Germline trimming cut 10 bases from V and 8 bases from J; bases unmatched to any gene: 12.

The chain links TRBV2 to TRBJ1-1; a weak D match, TRBD1 (6 bases). Germline CDR1 and CDR2: SNHLY and FYNNEI. The CDR3 is 13 amino acids. V lost 4 bases to trimming and J lost 4 bases, with 10 bases between them. The CDR3 coding sequence is TGTGCCAGCAGTGTCACAGGGCCCACTGAAGCTTTCTTT. Protein product: CASSVTGPTEAFF. Full variable domain (rest looked up from reference TRBV2 and TRBJ1-1): EPEVTQTPSHQVTQMGQEVILRCVPISNHLYFYWYRQILGQKVEFLVSFYNNEISEKSEIFDDQFSVERPDGSNFTLKIRSTKLEDSAMYFCASSVTGPTEAFFGQGTRLTVV.

The gene calls are TRBV19 and TRBJ2-1, with 9 bases that match TRBD2. The CDR3 spans 18 residues. Germline V gene sequence: CDR1 LNHDA, CDR2 SQIVND (reference sequence). Trimming at V came to 7 bases and at J to 8 bases, leaving 21 bases not matched to a gene. The CDR3 nucleotides are TGTGCCAGTACCACCGGGCCTCGGGCGGGGGGGAACGGCCATGAGCAGTTCTTC. Its translation: CASTTGPRAGGNGHEQFF.

The chain couples TRBV28 to TRBJ1-1; D is undetermined. This CDR3 has 13 residues. V was shortened by 4 bases and J by 1 base, with 7 bases between the two germline ends. CDR1 and CDR2 from the germline V gene are MDHEN and SYDVKM. The CDR3: CASSSNRNTEAFF. Written as DNA, the CDR3 is TGTGCCAGCAGTTCTAACCGGAACACTGAAGCTTTCTTT.

This clone was seen only a few times. The J gene is TRBJ1-5, the V gene TRBV3-1 (or the pseudogene TRBV3-2); D is perhaps TRBD1 (6 bases). The CDR3 is 14 amino acids. The V end was cut by 2 bases, the J end by 6 bases, with 11 bases between. CDR1 LGHDT and CDR2 YNNKEL come from the germline V gene (reference sequence). The CDR3 nucleotides read TGTGCCAGCAGCCAAACAGGGTCTTTTCAGCCCCAGCATTTT. Protein product: CASSQTGSFQPQHF.

V and J are TRBV12-3 or TRBV12-4 and TRBJ1-2, with D unresolved. The V end lost 6 bases, the J end lost 2 bases, and 7 bases lay between the germline ends. This CDR3 spans 12 amino acids. CDR3 sequence (DNA): TGTGCCAGCAGCTATCACAACTATGGCTACACCTTC. This translates into CASSYHNYGYTF.

The rearrangement joins TRBV7-9 to TRBJ1-5; D is perhaps TRBD1 (5 bases). CDR1 SEHNR and CDR2 FQNEAQ come from the germline V gene (reference sequence). Trimming left V 1 base short and J 7 bases short, with 17 bases between. This CDR3 has 16 amino acids. CDR3 sequence (DNA): TGTGCCAGCAGCTTAGGGGCAGGGAGGTTGGTACAGCCCCAGCATTTT. Its protein is CASSLGAGRLVQPQHF.

The CDR3 reads CASSPSGLASADTQYF. CDR3 bases: TGTGCCAGTAGTCCGTCGGGACTAGCGTCGGCAGATACGCAGTATTTT. V gene TRBV19 combines with J gene TRBJ2-3; 10 bases are shared with TRBD2. CDR3 length: 16 residues. The germline gives CDR1 LNHDA, CDR2 SQIVND (reference sequence). The junction had 9 bases not matched to a gene; V was cut back by 5 bases and J by 4 bases. The full variable domain, its missing parts supplied by reference TRBV19 and TRBJ2-3, is DGGITQSPKYLFRKEGQNVTLSCEQNLNHDAMYWYRQDPGQGLRLIYYSQIVNDFQKGDIAEGYSVSREKKESFPLTVTSAQKNPTAFYLCASSPSGLASADTQYFGPGTRLTVL.

V is TRBV28 and J is TRBJ1-4, with 9 bases lining up with TRBD1. The CDR3 spans 16 residues. J was trimmed by 1 base and V by 7 bases; bases with no gene match: 7. Germline CDR1 is MDHEN and CDR2 is SYDVKM. This CDR3 reads CASTSQGAGTNEKLFF. The CDR3 DNA follows: TGTGCCAGCACCTCACAGGGGGCCGGAACTAATGAAAAACTGTTTTTT.

CDR3 in DNA: TGTGCCAGCAGCCAACAGGGGAACACTGAAGCTTTCTTT. The encoded protein is CASSQQGNTEAFF. The chain links TRBV11-2 to TRBJ1-1; a weak D match, TRBD1 (6 bases). CDR3 length equals 13 residues. Trimming shortened V by 5 bases and J by 1 base, and 8 bases separated the two germline ends. Germline CDR1 SGHAT, CDR2 FQNNGV.

V and J are TRBV2 and TRBJ2-5; D is unresolved. This CDR3 contains 13 residues. CDR1 and CDR2 from the germline V gene are SNHLY and FYNNEI. V lost 6 bases, J lost 2 bases, and 10 bases lay in between. This CDR3 is CASSPDVQETQYF. As DNA, the CDR3 is TGTGCCAGCAGCCCGGACGTACAAGAGACCCAGTACTTC.

V and J are TRBV5-4 and TRBJ2-5, with TRBD1 identical over 7 bases. Germline lookup yields CDR1 SGHNT and CDR2 YYREEE (reference sequence). This CDR3 is built from 16 residues. Trimming took 4 bases from V and 5 from J; bases not matched to a gene: 14. The CDR3 protein is CASSPGQTGIGETQYF. The CDR3 region has the DNA TGTGCCAGCAGCCCAGGACAGACAGGGATTGGGGAGACCCAGTACTTC.

The chain couples TRBV29-1 to TRBJ1-1; D perhaps matches TRBD1 (6 bases). CDR3 length: 12 residues. The germline V gene has CDR1 SQVTM and CDR2 ANQGSEA. For the CDR3, the DNA is TGCAGTGCCTCTAGGGGGGACACTGAAGCTTTCTTT. Amino acids: CSASRGDTEAFF.

CDR3 loop: CASSEANQGLETQYF. CDR3 nucleotide sequence: TGTGCCAGCAGTGAAGCGAATCAGGGGCTAGAGACCCAGTACTTC. V is TRBV2 and J is TRBJ2-5, with D possibly being TRBD1 (6 bases). The CDR3 is 15 residues long. The ends were cut back, 0 bases at V and 4 bases at J, with 12 bases in the middle. Germline loops: CDR1 SNHLY, CDR2 FYNNEI.

In this sample, this clone turned up a few times. The gene calls are TRBV5-1 and TRBJ2-1; 8 bases match TRBD2. V was clipped by 6 bases and J by 7 bases; unmatched bases: 12. Germline V gene sequence: CDR1 SGHRS, CDR2 YFSETQ. The CDR3 covers 15 residues. The CDR3 loop reads CASTPAGAVGNEQFF. The CDR3 nucleotides are TGCGCCAGCACCCCAGCGGGAGCGGTGGGTAATGAGCAGTTCTTC.

The chain carries TRBV7-2 and TRBJ1-4; possible D gene TRBD1, 6 bases. Trimming cost V 2 bases and J 3 bases, with 16 bases left between them. The CDR3 runs 17 residues. Per germline, CDR1 SGHTA and CDR2 FQGNSA. CDR3 coding DNA: TGTGCCAGCAGCTTAAACCCCGGGGGGCCTTCTAATGAAAAACTGTTTTTT. Its translation is CASSLNPGGPSNEKLFF.

The V call is TRBV5-1, the J call TRBJ1-4; 8 bases align to TRBD1. J gave up 7 bases and V 4 bases, and 9 bases lay outside the gene matches. Germline CDR1 SGHRS, CDR2 YFSETQ. The CDR3 contains 15 residues. DNA of the CDR3: TGCGCCAGCAGCGCAGGACAGGGTACCTTTGAAAAACTGTTTTTT. This encodes CASSAGQGTFEKLFF.

A single count supports this clone. V gene TRBV5-6 combines with J gene TRBJ2-1, with 7 bases matching TRBD1. V was clipped by 2 bases and J by 0 bases; unmatched bases: 2. Germline CDR1 and CDR2: SGHDT and YYEEEE. The CDR3 sequence is 15 residues long. The CDR3 sequence: CASSLGGGSYNEQFF. The CDR3, as DNA: TGTGCCAGCAGCTTAGGGGGCGGCTCCTACAATGAGCAGTTCTTC.

The V gene is TRBV5-1, the J gene TRBJ2-2; 8 nucleotides agree with TRBD2. The ends lost 4 bases at V and 1 base at J; junction bases unmatched: 12. Per the germline V gene, CDR1 is SGHRS and CDR2 is YFSETQ. The CDR3 is made up of 18 amino acids. This chain's CDR3 is CASSKVIAGLRNTGELFF. The CDR3 region has the DNA TGCGCCAGCAGCAAAGTAATAGCGGGACTCAGGAACACCGGGGAGCTGTTTTTT.